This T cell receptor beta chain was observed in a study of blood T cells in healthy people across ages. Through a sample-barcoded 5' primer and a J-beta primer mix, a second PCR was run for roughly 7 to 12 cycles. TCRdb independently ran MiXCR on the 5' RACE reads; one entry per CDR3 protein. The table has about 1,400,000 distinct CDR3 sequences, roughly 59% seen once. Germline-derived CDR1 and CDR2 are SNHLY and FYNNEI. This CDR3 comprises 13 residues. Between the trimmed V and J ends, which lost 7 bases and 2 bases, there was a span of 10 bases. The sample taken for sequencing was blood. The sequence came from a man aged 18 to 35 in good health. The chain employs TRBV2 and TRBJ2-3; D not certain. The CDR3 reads CASIQEITDTQYF. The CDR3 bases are TGTGCCAGCATCCAGGAGATCACAGATACGCAGTATTTT.